The 6 T cell receptor beta chains given below trace back to one sample, sequenced in a study of T cells after yellow fever vaccination. TCRdb ran MiXCR on the 5' RACE reads and lists one entry per CDR3 protein. This sample has hundreds of thousands of distinct CDR3 sequences; around 4% occur once, and the top ten carry 23%. Sequences were derived from PBMCs, sampled on the day of the yellow fever booster vaccination. These receptors came from a young man who received the YFV17D yellow fever vaccine.

The table lists this clonotype with many counts. V is TRBV19 and J is TRBJ1-6; D ambiguous. Deletions cut 1 base from V and 10 bases from J, with 11 bases between. Germline CDR1 and CDR2: LNHDA and SQIVND (reference sequence). This CDR3 has 14 residues. For the CDR3, the DNA is TGTGCCAGTAGTATAGTGGGTTCGGAATCACCCCTCCACTTT. Residues: CASSIVGSESPLHF.

The CDR3 loop reads CASSLAVVGSDGYTF. Here the CDR3 DNA reads TGTGCCAGCAGCTTAGCGGTGGTCGGTTCGGATGGCTACACCTTC. This chain joins TRBV7-9 and TRBJ1-2; D uncertain. CDR1 and CDR2 from the germline V gene are SEHNR and FQNEAQ (reference sequence). The length of the CDR3 is 15 residues. Trimming cost V 0 bases and J 6 bases, with 14 bases left between them.

In its sample, this clonotype was seen a few times. This chain connects TRBV20-1 to TRBJ2-1, with TRBD2 identical over 12 bases. CDR1 is DFQATT, CDR2 SNEGSKA, per germline (reference sequence). J gave up 8 bases and V 1 base, and 12 bases lay outside the gene matches. The CDR3 has 17 residues. In nucleotides, the CDR3 is TGCAGTGCTAGAGCGACTAGCGGGGGTTCATCTGGCTATGAGCAGTTCTTC. It is translated as CSARATSGGSSGYEQFF.

At least ten counts were recorded for this clonotype. The V gene is TRBV6-2 or TRBV6-3, the J gene TRBJ1-1, with 7 positions matching TRBD1. Germline loops: CDR1 MNHEY, CDR2 SVGEGT. With 6 bases clipped from V and 1 base from J, the junction kept 5 bases outside the gene matches. This CDR3 is 14 amino acids long. CDR3 in amino acids: CASRPDRANTEAFF. The CDR3 DNA reads TGTGCCAGCAGGCCAGACAGGGCGAACACTGAAGCTTTCTTT.

This clonotype has ten or more counts. The genes are TRBV7-2 and TRBJ2-7, with 8 bases that match TRBD1. J lost 3 bases, V lost 5 bases, and 6 bases had no gene match. This CDR3 contains 14 residues. The germline gives CDR1 SGHTA, CDR2 FQGNSA. CDR3 protein: CASSQDRAYYEQYF. The CDR3, as DNA: TGTGCCAGCAGCCAGGACAGGGCTTACTACGAGCAGTACTTC.

The sample holds many counts of this clonotype. V usage is TRBV5-1 and J usage is TRBJ2-7; 8 nucleotides match TRBD1. Trimming at V came to 2 bases and at J to 2 bases, leaving 3 bases not matched to a gene. Germline values: CDR1 SGHRS, CDR2 YFSETQ. There are 14 residues in the CDR3. CDR3 DNA sequence: TGCGCCAGCAGCTTCGGACAGGGAACCTACGAGCAGTACTTC. This gives the protein CASSFGQGTYEQYF.